This T cell receptor (beta chain) was identified during a study of shared clonotypes between healthy human individuals. Study-wide results and limits: Specimens sampled were limited to blood, with tissue repertoires likely differing. In contrast to clonotypes shared by all four donors, non-shared clonotypes had lower generation probabilities.

Once extracted for a subset, genomic DNA was divided evenly among several immunoSEQ plates. Clones were read by immunoSEQ multiplex PCR, and TCRdb kept only the in-frame ones, dropping some. This sample yields just over 2,000,000 clones, of which around 95% are seen a single time; 0.1% to 0.15% belongs to the top ten. This clone was detected only a few times. The antigen is not known. CDR1 is GTSNPN, CDR2 SVGIG, per germline (reference sequence). The CDR3 contains 16 residues. After removal of 0 bases from V and 6 bases from J, the junction contained 11 bases not matched to a gene. CD4+ cells yielded CD45RA+ naive and CD45RA-negative memory subsets.

This sequence joins TRBV30 and TRBJ2-3; TRBD1 matches 8 bases. The sequenced sample was naive CD4+ T cells sorted from blood. The subset here: CD45RA+ positively selected. The TCR originated in a man between 18 and 35 years old in good health. The CDR3 DNA reads as TGTGCCTGGAGTGTATTAGGACAGGGCTACAAGGATACGCAGTATTTT. This encodes CAWSVLGQGYKDTQYF.